Below, 9 T cell receptor beta chains from the same sample are listed, as sequenced in a study of cytomegalovirus exposure and HLA in healthy donors. The PCR ran on 60 Vbeta and 13 Jbeta primers. The method was immunoSEQ multiplex PCR; TCRdb's version includes in-frame clones alone and lacks a portion of them. The sample comprises 100,000 or so clones, more than 75% of which are singletons, and approximately 5.6% rests with the top ten. Sequenced input: PBMCs. All receptors derive from a man in his thirties or forties in good health and CMV-seropositive.

This clone was detected once. This chain uses TRBV4-1 with TRBJ2-4, with 7 nucleotides matching TRBD1. CDR1 is MGHRA and CDR2 is YSYEKL in the germline V gene. V was clipped by 2 bases and J by 0 bases; unmatched bases: 16. The CDR3 extends over 20 amino acids. CDR3 in amino acids: CASSQTSIMTGIPAKNIQYF. The DNA of the CDR3 is TGCGCCAGCAGCCAAACAAGTATTATGACAGGGATCCCAGCCAAAAACATTCAGTACTTC.

The count of this clone is one. At one end the junction does not follow the germline gene, possibly because of a read error. This chain joins TRBV5-1 and TRBJ1-5; no firm D call. Germline values: CDR1 SGHRS, CDR2 YFSETQ. The CDR3 contains 15 residues. CDR3 amino acids: CAGSLDGGMRQPQHF. The CDR3 bases are TGCGCCGGCAGCTTGGATGGAGGGATGCGTCAGCCCCAGCATTTT.

V usage is TRBV4-1 and J usage is TRBJ1-2; no clear D gene. The CDR3 length is 15 residues. V lost 1 base and J 0 bases, leaving 9 bases between the germline ends. In germline, CDR1 is MGHRA, CDR2 YSYEKL. The CDR3 bases are TGCGCCAGCAGCCAAGCACAACCAGCTAACTATGGCTACACCTTC. Translated: CASSQAQPANYGYTF.

In its sample, this clone was seen once. The chain recombines TRBV28 with TRBJ2-3, with TRBD1 matching over 9 bases. This CDR3 contains 17 residues. After removal of 5 bases from V and 4 bases from J, the junction contained 13 bases not matched to a gene. From germline, CDR1 is MDHEN and CDR2 SYDVKM. The CDR3 DNA reads TGTGCCAGCAGTGTTCCACAGGGGGCTGAAAACTCAGATACGCAGTATTTT. As protein: CASSVPQGAENSDTQYF.

The rearrangement links TRBV7-9 to TRBJ2-5; 9 positions match TRBD2. The CDR3 is made up of 14 amino acids. The junction had 8 bases not matched to a gene; V was cut back by 5 bases and J by 7 bases. The germline V gene encodes CDR1 SEHNR and CDR2 FQNEAQ (reference sequence). The CDR3 sequence is CASSPSGTSGTQYF. CDR3 DNA: TGTGCCAGCAGCCCTAGCGGGACCTCCGGGACCCAGTACTTC.

J is TRBJ1-4 and V is TRBV7-8, with 8 bases lining up with TRBD1. The length of the CDR3 is 15 residues. Per the germline V gene, CDR1 is SGHVS and CDR2 is FQNEAQ. V lost 1 base and J lost 7; bases outside the gene matches: 5. The CDR3 is CASSLVGTGGEKLFF. DNA of the CDR3: TGTGCCAGCAGCTTAGTGGGGACAGGTGGTGAAAAACTGTTTTTT.

The rearrangement joins TRBV9 to TRBJ1-1; D unresolved. V lost 0 bases and J lost 4, with 10 bases in between. There are 14 residues in the CDR3. From germline, CDR1 is SGDLS and CDR2 YYNGEE. The CDR3 DNA follows: TGTGCCAGCAGCGTAGCTTTGGCGGGCACTGAAGCTTTCTTT. Its translation is CASSVALAGTEAFF.

The chain carries TRBV30 and TRBJ1-2; TRBD1 matches 7 bases. The length of the CDR3 is 12 residues. Germline values: CDR1 GTSNPN, CDR2 SVGIG (reference sequence). CDR3 region: CASDRVDYGYTF. DNA for the CDR3: TGTGCTAGCGACAGGGTAGACTATGGCTACACCTTC.

The chain joins TRBV10-3 to TRBJ2-6; TRBD1 matches at 7 bases. Losses at the gene ends were 0 bases for V and 0 bases for J; bases not matched to a gene: 8. CDR1 is ENHRY, CDR2 SYGVKD, per germline. CDR3 length: 19 residues. The CDR3 sequence is CAISESEPGQLSGANVLTF. The CDR3, as DNA: TGTGCCATCAGTGAGTCAGAACCGGGACAGCTCTCTGGGGCCAACGTCCTGACTTTC.